This entry concerns a single TCR beta chain. The sample is drawn from a study of blood T cell repertoires in COVID-19. Study context: Acute and convalescent COVID-19 samples came from the United States, Italy and Spain. PBMCs, B-cell-depleted T cells, or T cells were the source of the cDNA or gDNA that made up the material.

The authors' processing: The authors estimated nucleated cell counts from reference gene primer amplification. The assay was immunoSEQ multiplex PCR, and TCRdb's table has in-frame clones only and misses some. Clone size and the V and J calls come from that table; the DNA yielded D and trimming. The data show fewer than 75,000 clones, with roughly 85% seen just once and more than 40% held by the top ten. The CDR3 is made up of 19 amino acids. Germline assignment: CDR1 MNHEY and CDR2 SVGEGT. V was pared by 4 bases and J by 3 bases, with 9 bases of the junction left unmatched. Material for sequencing was peripheral blood. This clonotype was obtained from a human donor in a cohort sampled during active COVID-19. The V call is TRBV6-2 or TRBV6-3, the J call TRBJ2-6; 13 nucleotides align to TRBD2. The CDR3 loop is CASSSPTSGGAVGANVLTF. CDR3 coding DNA: TGTGCCAGCAGTTCGCCAACTAGCGGGGGGGCGGTTGGGGCCAACGTCCTGACTTTC.